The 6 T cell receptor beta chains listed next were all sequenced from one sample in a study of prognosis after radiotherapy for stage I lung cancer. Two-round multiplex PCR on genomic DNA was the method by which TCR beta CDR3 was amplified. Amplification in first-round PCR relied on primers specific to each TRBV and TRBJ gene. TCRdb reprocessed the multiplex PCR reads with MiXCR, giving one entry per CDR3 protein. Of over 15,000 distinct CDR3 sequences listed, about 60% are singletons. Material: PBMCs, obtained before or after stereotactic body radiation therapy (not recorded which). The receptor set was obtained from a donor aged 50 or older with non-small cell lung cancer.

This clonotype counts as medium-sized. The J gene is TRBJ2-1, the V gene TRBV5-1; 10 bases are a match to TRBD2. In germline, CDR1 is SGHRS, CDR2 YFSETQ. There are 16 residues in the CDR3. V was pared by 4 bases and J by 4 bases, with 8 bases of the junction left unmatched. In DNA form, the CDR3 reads TGCGCCAGCAGCGTGAGCGGGAGGGCCCTTTACAATGAGCAGTTCTTC. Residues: CASSVSGRALYNEQFF.

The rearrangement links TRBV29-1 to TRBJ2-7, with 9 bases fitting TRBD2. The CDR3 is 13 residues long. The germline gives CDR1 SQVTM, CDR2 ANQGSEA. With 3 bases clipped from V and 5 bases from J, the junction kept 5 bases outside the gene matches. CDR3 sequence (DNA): TGCAGCGTTGATTTGGCGGGAGGGAACGAGCAGTACTTC. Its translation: CSVDLAGGNEQYF.

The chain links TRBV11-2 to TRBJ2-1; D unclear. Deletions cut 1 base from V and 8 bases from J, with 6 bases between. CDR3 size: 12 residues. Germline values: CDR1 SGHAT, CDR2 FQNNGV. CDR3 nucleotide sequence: TGTGCCAGCAGCTTAGGAGGTGATGAGCAGTTCTTC. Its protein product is CASSLGGDEQFF.

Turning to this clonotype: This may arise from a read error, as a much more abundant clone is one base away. This CDR3 reads CASSLFSTDTQYF. DNA for the CDR3: TGTGCCAGCAGCTTGTTTAGCACAGATACGCAGTATTTT. The chain couples TRBV5-4 to TRBJ2-3; D not certain. CDR3 length equals 13 residues. Trimming took 1 base from V and 0 from J, leaving 3 bases between them. Germline V lookup: CDR1 SGHNT, CDR2 YYREEE (reference sequence).

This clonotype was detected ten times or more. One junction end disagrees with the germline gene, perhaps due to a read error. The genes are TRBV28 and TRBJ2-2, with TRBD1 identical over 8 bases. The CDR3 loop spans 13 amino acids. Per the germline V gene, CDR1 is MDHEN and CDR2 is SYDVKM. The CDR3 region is CASARGRTGELFF. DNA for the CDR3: TGTGCCAGCGCCAGGGGGCGCACCGGGGAGCTATTTTTT.

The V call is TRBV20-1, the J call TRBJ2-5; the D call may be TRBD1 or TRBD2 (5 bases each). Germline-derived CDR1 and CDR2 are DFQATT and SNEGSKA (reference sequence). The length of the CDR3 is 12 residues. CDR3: CRAGTGQETQYF. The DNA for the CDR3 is TGCAGGGCAGGGACGGGCCAAGAGACCCAGTACTTC.